This is a list of T cell receptor beta chains from one sample in a study of CD8+CD57+ T cells in acquired aplastic anemia. TCRdb fed the reads into MiXCR, producing one record per CDR3 protein. The table shows roughly 260,000 distinct CDR3 sequences, with around 46% occurring only once. The source material was sorted CD4+, CD8+, or CD8+CD57+ T cells (not recorded which) from PBMCs. These receptors came from a human donor with aplastic anemia. CDR3s include the opening cysteine and the closing phenylalanine or tryptophan. Fields, in order: clone size, J gene, D gene, V gene, CDR3 protein, CDR3 DNA. A D gene is named only where the DNA matches it firmly. The listing skips clone size in some rows; elsewhere it reads once, few, many or a size class.

clone size: many; J gene: TRBJ1-6; D gene: NA; V gene: TRBV2; CDR3 protein: CASGDHNSPLHF; CDR3 DNA: TGTGCCAGTGGGGACCATAATTCACCCCTCCACTTT
clone size: many; J gene: TRBJ1-1; D gene: TRBD1; V gene: TRBV4-3; CDR3 protein: CASSQRGRTEAFF; CDR3 DNA: TGCGCCAGCAGCCAGAGGGGGCGGACTGAAGCTTTCTTT
clone size: many; J gene: TRBJ1-2; D gene: NA; V gene: TRBV9; CDR3 protein: CASSPQGVPNYGYTF; CDR3 DNA: TGTGCCAGCAGCCCTCAGGGAGTTCCTAACTATGGCTACACCTTC
clone size: NA; J gene: TRBJ2-7; D gene: TRBD2; V gene: TRBV4-1; CDR3 protein: CASSQDTSEAYEQYF; CDR3 DNA: TGCGCCAGCAGCCAAGATACTAGCGAGGCCTACGAGCAGTACTTC
clone size: NA; J gene: TRBJ2-7; D gene: NA; V gene: TRBV7-9; CDR3 protein: CASSFIEGEKQYF; CDR3 DNA: TGTGCCAGCAGCTTCATTGAGGGTGAGAAGCAGTACTTC
clone size: many; J gene: TRBJ2-7; D gene: NA; V gene: TRBV5-6; CDR3 protein: CASSLGKAGLGEQYF; CDR3 DNA: TGTGCCAGCAGCTTGGGAAAGGCAGGGCTTGGGGAGCAGTACTTC
clone size: many; J gene: TRBJ2-7; D gene: NA; V gene: TRBV7-3; CDR3 protein: CASSHGGPLYEQYF; CDR3 DNA: TGTGCCAGCAGTCACGGGGGGCCCCTCTACGAGCAGTACTTC
clone size: few; J gene: TRBJ2-4; D gene: NA; V gene: TRBV5-6; CDR3 protein: CASSLGPSKNIQYF; CDR3 DNA: TGTGCCAGCAGCTTGGGCCCTTCCAAAAACATTCAGTACTTC
clone size: NA; J gene: TRBJ2-1; D gene: NA; V gene: TRBV29-1; CDR3 protein: CSVDGGRSEQFF; CDR3 DNA: TGCAGCGTTGATGGGGGGCGAAGTGAGCAGTTCTTC
clone size: few; J gene: TRBJ2-7; D gene: NA; V gene: TRBV24-1; CDR3 protein: CATSDLYEQYF; CDR3 DNA: TGTGCCACCAGTGATCTCTACGAGCAGTACTTC
clone size: many; J gene: TRBJ2-1; D gene: TRBD1; V gene: TRBV19; CDR3 protein: CASKGDRGSTYNEQFF; CDR3 DNA: TGTGCCAGCAAGGGGGACAGGGGATCGACCTACAATGAGCAGTTCTTC
clone size: many; J gene: TRBJ2-7; D gene: TRBD1; V gene: TRBV24-1; CDR3 protein: CATSDFRVDRGSYEQYF; CDR3 DNA: TGTGCCACCAGTGATTTTCGCGTGGACAGGGGGTCTTATGAGCAGTACTTC
clone size: NA; J gene: TRBJ2-5; D gene: NA; V gene: TRBV5-1; CDR3 protein: CASSLAPSDQETQYF; CDR3 DNA: TGCGCCAGCAGCTTGGCCCCTAGCGACCAAGAGACCCAGTACTTC
clone size: NA; J gene: TRBJ2-3; D gene: TRBD2; V gene: TRBV10-3; CDR3 protein: CAITAGGPTDTQYF; CDR3 DNA: TGTGCCATCACGGCGGGGGGCCCCACAGATACGCAGTATTTT
clone size: many; J gene: TRBJ1-1; D gene: NA; V gene: TRBV7-9; CDR3 protein: CASSFRDKQKNTEAFF; CDR3 DNA: TGTGCCAGCAGCTTCCGGGACAAACAGAAAAACACTGAAGCTTTCTTT
clone size: NA; J gene: TRBJ1-2; D gene: NA; V gene: TRBV12-5; CDR3 protein: CASGLVRLDGHTF; CDR3 DNA: TGTGCTAGTGGTTTGGTACGTCTTGATGGCCACACCTTC
clone size: NA; J gene: TRBJ2-6; D gene: NA; V gene: TRBV6-5; CDR3 protein: CASNYGQGANVLTF; CDR3 DNA: TGTGCCAGCAACTACGGACAGGGGGCCAACGTCCTGACTTTC
clone size: many; J gene: TRBJ1-3; D gene: NA; V gene: TRBV20-1; CDR3 protein: CSARDLRGAGNTIYF; CDR3 DNA: TGCAGTGCTAGAGATCTCAGGGGTGCGGGAAACACCATATATTTT
clone size: NA; J gene: TRBJ2-7; D gene: TRBD1; V gene: TRBV11-2; CDR3 protein: CASSLVGQGNEQYF; CDR3 DNA: TGTGCCAGCAGCTTAGTCGGACAGGGAAACGAGCAGTACTTC
clone size: once; J gene: TRBJ2-1; D gene: NA; V gene: TRBV7-9; CDR3 protein: CATSDLRNNEQFF; CDR3 DNA: TGTGCCACCAGTGATTTGCGAAACAATGAGCAGTTCTTC
clone size: NA; J gene: TRBJ1-2; D gene: TRBD1; V gene: TRBV29-1; CDR3 protein: CSLSQGAGYGYTF; CDR3 DNA: TGCAGCTTATCTCAGGGGGCGGGCTATGGCTACACCTTC
clone size: many; J gene: TRBJ1-1; D gene: NA; V gene: TRBV12-3/TRBV12-4; CDR3 protein: CASKGSMNTEAFF; CDR3 DNA: TGTGCCAGCAAAGGGAGCATGAACACTGAAGCTTTCTTT
clone size: many; J gene: TRBJ2-5; D gene: NA; V gene: TRBV9; CDR3 protein: CASSVSHRPGTEETQYF; CDR3 DNA: TGTGCCAGCAGCGTCTCTCACAGACCGGGAACGGAGGAGACCCAGTACTTC
clone size: NA; J gene: TRBJ2-3; D gene: NA; V gene: TRBV14; CDR3 protein: CASSPTGVDTQYF; CDR3 DNA: TGTGCCAGCAGCCCTACAGGCGTGGATACGCAGTATTTT
clone size: once; J gene: TRBJ2-7; D gene: NA; V gene: TRBV5-6; CDR3 protein: CASSAYRDARSYF; CDR3 DNA: TGTGCCAGCAGCGCTTACCGGGACGCCAGATCGTACTTC
clone size: NA; J gene: TRBJ2-7; D gene: TRBD2; V gene: TRBV9; CDR3 protein: CASSQDPAGVDEQYF; CDR3 DNA: TGTGCCAGCAGCCAAGATCCGGCGGGGGTCGACGAGCAGTACTTC
clone size: NA; J gene: TRBJ2-7; D gene: TRBD1; V gene: TRBV19; CDR3 protein: CASSILRTGSDEQYF; CDR3 DNA: TGTGCCAGTAGTATTTTGAGGACAGGGTCCGACGAGCAGTACTTC
clone size: NA; J gene: TRBJ2-1; D gene: NA; V gene: TRBV7-8; CDR3 protein: CASTTGWLQFF; CDR3 DNA: TGTGCCAGCACCACTGGTTGGTTGCAGTTCTTC
clone size: NA; J gene: TRBJ2-1; D gene: TRBD1; V gene: TRBV7-3; CDR3 protein: CASSLYSQGDNEQFF; CDR3 DNA: TGTGCCAGCAGCTTATATTCCCAGGGGGACAATGAGCAGTTCTTC
clone size: NA; J gene: TRBJ2-1; D gene: TRBD1; V gene: TRBV5-6; CDR3 protein: CASSNPRGQNIYNEQFF; CDR3 DNA: TGTGCCAGCAGCAATCCCCGGGGACAGAATATCTACAATGAGCAGTTCTTC
clone size: NA; J gene: TRBJ1-5; D gene: NA; V gene: TRBV7-8; CDR3 protein: CASSHYSNQPQHF; CDR3 DNA: TGTGCCAGCAGCCATTATAGCAATCAGCCCCAGCATTTT
clone size: many; J gene: TRBJ2-1; D gene: NA; V gene: TRBV7-9; CDR3 protein: CASSPYTGHEQFF; CDR3 DNA: TGTGCCAGCAGCCCGTATACAGGGCATGAGCAGTTCTTC
clone size: many; J gene: TRBJ2-7; D gene: NA; V gene: TRBV20-1; CDR3 protein: CSAELDVYEQYF; CDR3 DNA: TGCAGTGCCGAACTTGACGTCTACGAGCAGTACTTC